The 9 T cell receptor beta chains presented below share a single source sample, sequenced in a study of type 1 regulatory T cells. TCRdb reprocessed the reads with MiXCR, giving one entry per CDR3 protein. This table holds 60,000 to 80,000 distinct CDR3 sequences, approximately 64% found once. No antigen has been assigned to these receptors. The sample was cultured T cells, either the whole culture or a sorted T cell fraction (not recorded which). Subset here: Tr1-enriched cell product generated in vitro against host alloantigens. These receptors were collected from a human donor in good health.

The V call is TRBV3-1, the J call TRBJ1-1; D uncertain. Between the trimmed V and J ends, which lost 3 bases and 4 bases, there was a span of 18 bases. Germline loops: CDR1 LGHDT, CDR2 YNNKEL (reference sequence). The CDR3 is 16 residues long. The CDR3 nucleotides read TGTGCCAGCAGCCAGCACAGTGGCAGGCGGGGCACTGAAGCTTTCTTT. Its translation: CASSQHSGRRGTEAFF.

V gene TRBV3-1 combines with J gene TRBJ2-2; tentative D call: TRBD2 (5 bases). This CDR3 spans 14 amino acids. Germline CDR1 LGHDT, CDR2 YNNKEL (reference sequence). V was cut by 7 bases and J by 3 bases, with 12 bases left in between. The DNA of the CDR3 is TGTGCCAGCAATCTGGCGAGGGACACCGGGGAGCTGTTTTTT. This codes for CASNLARDTGELFF.

The sample holds a few counts of this clonotype. The chain combines TRBV19 with TRBJ2-2; possibly TRBD1 for D (6 bases). V was pared by 9 bases and J by 0 bases, with 14 bases between. The germline V gene encodes CDR1 LNHDA and CDR2 SQIVND (reference sequence). This CDR3 has 15 amino acids. CDR3 sequence: CASNRDTSNTGELFF. The CDR3 DNA follows: TGTGCCAGCAACCGGGACACCTCGAACACCGGGGAGCTGTTTTTT.

The V call is TRBV29-1, the J call TRBJ2-1; no reliable D call. This CDR3 spans 12 amino acids. Germline V CDR1 and CDR2: SQVTM, ANQGSEA. Trimming left V 8 bases short and J 3 bases short, with 11 bases between. The DNA for the CDR3 is TGCAGCACCCGGACGGTCTACAATGAGCAGTTCTTC. Encoded protein: CSTRTVYNEQFF.

The chain is built from TRBV11-2 and TRBJ1-1; D is possibly TRBD1 (6 bases). The CDR3 is made up of 15 amino acids. Germline CDR1 and CDR2: SGHAT and FQNNGV. V dropped 1 base and J dropped 1 base, with 10 bases sitting between them. As DNA, the CDR3 is TGTGCCAGCAGCTTAGGGGGACACCGGAACACTGAAGCTTTCTTT. Translating it yields CASSLGGHRNTEAFF.

This clonotype appeared a few times. V gene TRBV6-6 combines with J gene TRBJ2-5; TRBD2 matches 11 bases. Looked up from germline, CDR1 is MNHNY and CDR2 is SVGAGI (reference sequence). With 8 bases clipped from V and 1 base from J, the junction kept 0 bases outside the gene matches. The CDR3 consists of 13 residues. CDR3: CASGTSGQETQYF. The CDR3 DNA is TGTGCCAGCGGGACTAGCGGCCAAGAGACCCAGTACTTC.

This clonotype showed up just a few times. The J gene is TRBJ1-1, the V gene TRBV7-9; 8 bases align to TRBD1. CDR1 and CDR2 from the germline V gene are SEHNR and FQNEAQ (reference sequence). Trimming removed 5 bases from V and 5 bases from J; junction bases left unmatched: 7. CDR3 size: 14 residues. The chain's CDR3 is CASSVGQGWTEAFF. The DNA for the CDR3 is TGTGCCAGCAGCGTTGGACAGGGATGGACTGAAGCTTTCTTT. The full variable domain, its missing parts supplied by reference TRBV7-9 and TRBJ1-1, is DTGVSQNPRHKITKRGQNVTFRCDPISEHNRLYWYRQTLGQGPEFLTYFQNEAQLEKSRLLSDRFSAERPKGSFSTLEIQRTEQGDSAMYLCASSVGQGWTEAFFGQGTRLTVV.

The V gene is TRBV7-2, the J gene TRBJ2-3, with 13 bases lining up with TRBD2. This CDR3 comprises 15 residues. From germline, CDR1 is SGHTA and CDR2 FQGNSA. Losses at the gene ends were 4 bases for V and 5 bases for J; bases not matched to a gene: 3. The CDR3 region has the DNA TGTGCCAGCAGCTCACTAGCGGGAGGGCTAGATACGCAGTATTTT. Translating it yields CASSSLAGGLDTQYF. Supplemented by reference TRBV7-2 and TRBJ2-3, the full variable domain reads GAGVSQSPSNKVTEKGKDVELRCDPISGHTALYWYRQSLGQGLEFLIYFQGNSAPDKSGLPSDRFSAERTGGSVSTLTIQRTQQEDSAVYLCASSSLAGGLDTQYFGPGTRLTVL.

CDR3 amino acids: CSARPQGAHSAQYF. CDR3 DNA sequence: TGCAGTGCTAGACCCCAGGGGGCTCACTCAGCGCAGTATTTT. The chain has TRBV20-1 and TRBJ2-3; TRBD1 matches 8 bases. The CDR3 extends over 14 amino acids. The V gene end was trimmed by 2 bases and the J gene end by 10 bases; junction bases not matched to a gene: 11. Germline CDR1 DFQATT, CDR2 SNEGSKA (reference sequence).